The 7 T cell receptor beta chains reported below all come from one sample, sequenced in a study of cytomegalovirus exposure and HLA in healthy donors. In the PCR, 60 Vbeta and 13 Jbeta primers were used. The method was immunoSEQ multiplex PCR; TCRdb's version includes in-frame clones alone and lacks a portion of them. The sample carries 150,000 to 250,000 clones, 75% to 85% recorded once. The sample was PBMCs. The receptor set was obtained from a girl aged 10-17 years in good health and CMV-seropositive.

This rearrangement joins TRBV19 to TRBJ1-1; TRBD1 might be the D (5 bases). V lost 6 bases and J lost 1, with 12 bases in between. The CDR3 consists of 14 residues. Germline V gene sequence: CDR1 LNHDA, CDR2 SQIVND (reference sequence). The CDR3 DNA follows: TGTGCCAGTAGCAGAACAGGAGCGAACACTGAAGCTTTCTTT. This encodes CASSRTGANTEAFF.

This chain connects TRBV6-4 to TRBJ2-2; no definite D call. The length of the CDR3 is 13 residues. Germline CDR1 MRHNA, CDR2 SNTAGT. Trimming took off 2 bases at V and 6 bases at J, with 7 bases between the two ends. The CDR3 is CASSDRVAGELFF. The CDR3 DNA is TGTGCCAGCAGTGACCGGGTCGCCGGGGAGCTGTTTTTT.

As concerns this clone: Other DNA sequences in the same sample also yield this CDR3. The CDR3 region is CASSSEPGKKEQYF. CDR3 DNA: TGTGCCAGCAGCTCTGAACCCGGGAAGAAAGAGCAGTACTTC. This rearrangement joins TRBV7-2 to TRBJ2-7, with TRBD2 as a possible D gene (5 bases). The V end lost 4 bases, the J end lost 7 bases, and 17 bases lay between the germline ends. Germline V CDR1 and CDR2: SGHTA, FQGNSA. The CDR3 contains 14 residues.

CDR3 residues: CASSGRQGRGTEAFF. The DNA for the CDR3 is TGCGCCAGCAGTGGGAGACAGGGACGGGGAACTGAAGCTTTCTTT. The chain has TRBV10-2 and TRBJ1-1; TRBD1 agrees at 7 bases. The CDR3 has 15 amino acids. Germline CDR1 is WSHSY and CDR2 is SAAADI. The ends lost 4 bases at V and 5 bases at J; junction bases unmatched: 10.

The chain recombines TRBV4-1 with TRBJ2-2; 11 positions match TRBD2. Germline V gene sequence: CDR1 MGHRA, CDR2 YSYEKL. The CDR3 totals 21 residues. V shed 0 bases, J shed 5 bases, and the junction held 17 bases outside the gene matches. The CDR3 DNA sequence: TGCGCCAGCAGCCAAGATCTTGGGTCGAGTAGCGGGGGGGCCCGGACCGGGGAGCTGTTTTTT. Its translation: CASSQDLGSSSGGARTGELFF.

CDR3 amino acids: CAIRTGGTGGLDEQYF. The CDR3 DNA sequence: TGTGCCATCAGGACCGGGGGGACAGGGGGCCTGGACGAGCAGTACTTC. The rearrangement links TRBV10-3 to TRBJ2-7; 12 bases fit TRBD1. Germline lookup yields CDR1 ENHRY and CDR2 SYGVKD. V shed 6 bases, J shed 5 bases, and the junction held 11 bases outside the gene matches. This CDR3 has 16 residues.

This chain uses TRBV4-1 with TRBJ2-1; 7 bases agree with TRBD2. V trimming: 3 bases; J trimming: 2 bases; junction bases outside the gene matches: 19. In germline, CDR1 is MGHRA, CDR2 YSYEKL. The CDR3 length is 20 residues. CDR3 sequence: CASSQWIVGGSGLTYNEQFF. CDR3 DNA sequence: TGCGCCAGCAGCCAGTGGATCGTTGGGGGATCGGGACTAACCTACAATGAGCAGTTCTTC.